This T cell receptor (beta chain) was identified in a study of early stage breast cancer tumors. Study-level results: Compared with adjacent normal breast tissue, tumors showed about 2.5-fold greater T cell density and higher clonality. Enriched TCRB sequences shared across patients were mostly commonly generated sequences. Tumor and normal breast were distinguished via blood comparison in most of the 16 patients.

Blood replicates held 0.5 ug DNA, tumor or normal breast about 1.5 ug, two each. Assay used: immunoSEQ multiplex PCR; TCRdb lists only in-frame clones, some missing. The data contain about 51,000 clones, around 80% of them singletons. As to this clone: The target antigen is unknown.

This CDR3 is 14 amino acids long. Germline assignment: CDR1 SGHTA and CDR2 FQGNSA. With 8 bases removed from V and 0 bases from J, the gap between germline ends came to 11 bases. The chain is built from TRBV7-2 and TRBJ2-1; the D is unclear. The clonotype originates from a person aged 35-55 years with breast cancer. The sequenced material came from blood. This CDR3 is CASGTVSSYNEQFF. DNA for the CDR3: TGTGCCAGCGGCACAGTCAGCTCCTACAATGAGCAGTTCTTC.